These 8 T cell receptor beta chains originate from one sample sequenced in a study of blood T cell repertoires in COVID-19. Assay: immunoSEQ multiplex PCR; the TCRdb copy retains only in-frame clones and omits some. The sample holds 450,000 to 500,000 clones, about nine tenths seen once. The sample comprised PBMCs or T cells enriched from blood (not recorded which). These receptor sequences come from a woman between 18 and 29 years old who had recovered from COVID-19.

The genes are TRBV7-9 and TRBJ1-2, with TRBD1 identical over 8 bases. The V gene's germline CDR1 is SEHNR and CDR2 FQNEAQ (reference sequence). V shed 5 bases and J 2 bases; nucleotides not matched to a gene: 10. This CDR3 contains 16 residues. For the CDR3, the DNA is TGTGCCAGCAGCCCACGACAGGGGCTCCAGAACTATGGCTACACCTTC. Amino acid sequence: CASSPRQGLQNYGYTF.

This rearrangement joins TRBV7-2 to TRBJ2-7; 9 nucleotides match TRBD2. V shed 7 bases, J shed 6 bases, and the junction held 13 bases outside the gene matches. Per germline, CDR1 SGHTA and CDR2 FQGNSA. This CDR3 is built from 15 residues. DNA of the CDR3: TGTGCCAGCATCTTGACAGGTCTAGCGGGGAGCGAGCAGTACTTC. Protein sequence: CASILTGLAGSEQYF.

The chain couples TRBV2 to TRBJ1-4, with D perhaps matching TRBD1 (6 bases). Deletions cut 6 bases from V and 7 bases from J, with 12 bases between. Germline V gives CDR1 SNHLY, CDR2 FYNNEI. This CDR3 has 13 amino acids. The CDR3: CASRTGRLEKLFF. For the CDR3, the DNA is TGTGCCAGCAGAACAGGGCGACTTGAAAAACTGTTTTTT. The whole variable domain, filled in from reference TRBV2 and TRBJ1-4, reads EPEVTQTPSHQVTQMGQEVILRCVPISNHLYFYWYRQILGQKVEFLVSFYNNEISEKSEIFDDQFSVERPDGSNFTLKIRSTKLEDSAMYFCASRTGRLEKLFFGSGTQLSVL.

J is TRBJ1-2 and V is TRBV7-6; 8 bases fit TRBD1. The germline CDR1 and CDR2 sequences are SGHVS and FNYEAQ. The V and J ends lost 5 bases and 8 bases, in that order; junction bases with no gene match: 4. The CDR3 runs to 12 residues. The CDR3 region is CASSPQGVGYTF. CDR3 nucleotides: TGTGCCAGCAGCCCACAGGGGGTCGGCTACACCTTC.

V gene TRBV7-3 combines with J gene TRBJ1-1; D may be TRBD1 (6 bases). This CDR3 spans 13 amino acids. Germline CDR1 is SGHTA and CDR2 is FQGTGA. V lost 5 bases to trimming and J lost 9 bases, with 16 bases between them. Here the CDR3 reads CASSVGQRTQAFF. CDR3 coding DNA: TGTGCCAGCAGCGTGGGACAAAGGACTCAAGCTTTCTTT.

The DNA for the CDR3 is TGTGCCAGCACCCCGAGGTGGGGGGGGACAGATACGCAGTATTTT. It encodes CASTPRWGGTDTQYF. The chain couples TRBV7-9 to TRBJ2-3; 7 nucleotides align to TRBD2. J lost 3 bases, V lost 7 bases, and 10 bases had no gene match. The CDR3 runs to 15 residues. CDR1 and CDR2 from the germline V gene are SEHNR and FQNEAQ (reference sequence).

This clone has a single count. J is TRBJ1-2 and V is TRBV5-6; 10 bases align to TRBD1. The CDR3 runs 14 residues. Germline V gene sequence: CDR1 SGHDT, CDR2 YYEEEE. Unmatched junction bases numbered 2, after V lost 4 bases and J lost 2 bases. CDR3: CASSRGQGNYGYTF. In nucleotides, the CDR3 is TGTGCCAGCAGCCGGGGACAGGGGAACTATGGCTACACCTTC.

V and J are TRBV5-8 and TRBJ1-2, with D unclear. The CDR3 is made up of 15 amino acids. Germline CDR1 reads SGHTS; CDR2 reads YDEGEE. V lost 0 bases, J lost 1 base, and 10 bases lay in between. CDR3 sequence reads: CASSLVGDLNYGYTF. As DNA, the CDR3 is TGTGCCAGCAGCTTGGTGGGCGATCTTAACTATGGCTACACCTTC.